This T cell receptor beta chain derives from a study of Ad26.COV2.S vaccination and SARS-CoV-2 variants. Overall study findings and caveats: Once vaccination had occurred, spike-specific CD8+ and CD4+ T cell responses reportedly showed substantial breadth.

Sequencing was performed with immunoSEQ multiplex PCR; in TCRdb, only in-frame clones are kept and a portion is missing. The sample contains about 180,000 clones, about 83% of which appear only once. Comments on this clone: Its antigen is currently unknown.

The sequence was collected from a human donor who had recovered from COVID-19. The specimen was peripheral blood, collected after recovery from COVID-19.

Here the CDR3 reads CASSLNTGELFF. The CDR3 DNA sequence: TGTGCCAGCAGCTTGAACACCGGGGAGCTGTTTTTT. The chain joins TRBV5-5 to TRBJ2-2; D uncertain. The CDR3 is made up of 12 amino acids. V lost 1 base and J 2 bases, leaving 0 bases between the germline ends. From germline, CDR1 is SGHKS and CDR2 YYEKEE (reference sequence).